A single sample gave rise to the 11 T cell receptor beta chains below, sequenced in a study of T-cell memory formation after mild COVID-19. TCRdb re-called the 5' RACE reads with MiXCR, one entry per CDR3 protein. This table holds some 190,000 distinct CDR3 sequences, approximately 16% found once. What was sequenced was PBMCs or a T cell subset sorted from them (not recorded which). These receptors all stem from an adult woman who had mild COVID-19 (a few samples of this study predate the infection). Cell type and time point are not known.

The chain combines TRBV24-1 with TRBJ2-7, with 9 bases fitting TRBD2. From germline, CDR1 is KGHDR and CDR2 SFDVKD. The CDR3 has 13 residues. With 3 bases clipped from V and 5 bases from J, the junction kept 1 base outside the gene matches. The CDR3 reads CATSDGTSNEQYF. In DNA, the CDR3 is TGTGCCACCAGTGATGGGACTAGCAACGAGCAGTACTTC.

This clonotype was seen many times. The junction shows a germline mismatch at one end, possibly a read error. The chain recombines TRBV5-8 with TRBJ2-7, with TRBD1 matching over 7 bases. CDR1 is SGHTS and CDR2 is YDEGEE in the germline V gene. CDR3 length: 13 residues. Written as DNA, the CDR3 is TGTGCCAGCAGCCGGGACAGATCCTACGGGCAGTACTTC. This codes for CASSRDRSYGQYF.

V gene TRBV18 combines with J gene TRBJ2-7; 8 bases fit TRBD2. From germline, CDR1 is KGHSH and CDR2 LQKENI. The V and J ends lost 3 bases and 2 bases, in that order; junction bases with no gene match: 9. This CDR3 spans 16 amino acids. The CDR3 region has the DNA TGTGCCAGCTCACCCTTACCGACTAGCGATACCTACGAGCAGTACTTC. Encoded protein: CASSPLPTSDTYEQYF.

This clonotype was seen at least ten times. The rearrangement joins TRBV7-3 to TRBJ2-1, with 13 nucleotides matching TRBD2. The CDR3 is 14 residues long. CDR1 is SGHTA, CDR2 FQGTGA, per germline. Trimming took 5 bases from V and 7 from J; bases not matched to a gene: 2. CDR3 region: CASSPGLAGNEQFF. CDR3 nucleotides: TGTGCCAGCAGCCCGGGACTAGCGGGGAATGAGCAGTTCTTC.

For the CDR3, the DNA is TGTGCCAGCAGCCCCTGGGAGCGCAGAAGCTCCTACAATGAGCAGTTCTTC. This sequence encodes CASSPWERRSSYNEQFF. The chain recombines TRBV3-1 with TRBJ2-1; a possible D gene is TRBD2 (5 bases). This CDR3 has 17 residues. Trimming left V 4 bases short and J 0 bases short, with 16 bases between. Germline CDR1 reads LGHDT; CDR2 reads YNNKEL (reference sequence).

This clonotype was found a few times. The chain joins TRBV2 to TRBJ2-3; a weak D match, TRBD2 (5 bases). Trimming took off 6 bases at V and 1 base at J, with 14 bases between the two ends. Germline CDR1 SNHLY, CDR2 FYNNEI. The CDR3 consists of 15 residues. The CDR3 coding sequence is TGTGCCAGCAGGGGAGACACATTAGGCACAGATACGCAGTATTTT. It is translated as CASRGDTLGTDTQYF.

This clonotype was recorded at least ten times. The rearrangement uses TRBV5-1 and TRBJ2-7; 7 positions agree with TRBD1. With 0 bases clipped from V and 3 bases from J, the junction kept 3 bases outside the gene matches. Looked up from germline, CDR1 is SGHRS and CDR2 is YFSETQ. CDR3 size: 14 residues. CDR3 bases: TGCGCCAGCAGCTTGGGGGGACAGAGCTACGAGCAGTACTTC. This codes for CASSLGGQSYEQYF.

The chain combines TRBV20-1 with TRBJ2-2; 10 positions match TRBD1. Germline CDR1 reads DFQATT; CDR2 reads SNEGSKA (reference sequence). The CDR3 spans 15 residues. The trim removed 5 bases at V and 0 bases at J, leaving 3 bases unmatched. For the CDR3, the DNA is TGCAGTGCTTGGACAGGGGGTTCGAACACCGGGGAGCTGTTTTTT. Its translation is CSAWTGGSNTGELFF.

The chain carries TRBV7-3 and TRBJ1-2; the D gene is possibly TRBD1 (5 bases). CDR3 length: 14 amino acids. Per the germline V gene, CDR1 is SGHTA and CDR2 is FQGTGA. The V end was cut by 4 bases, the J end by 0 bases, with 9 bases between. The CDR3 is CASSSSGSNYGYTF. The CDR3, as DNA: TGTGCCAGCAGCTCTTCAGGGTCTAACTATGGCTACACCTTC.

This rearrangement joins TRBV12-3 or TRBV12-4 to TRBJ1-1; weak D call: TRBD1 (5 bases). The CDR3 is 13 residues long. V shed 8 bases and J shed 0 bases, with 10 bases lying between them. CDR3 amino acids: CASGGVMNTEAFF. CDR3 sequence (DNA): TGTGCCAGCGGAGGGGTTATGAACACTGAAGCTTTCTTT.

This clonotype appeared once. The chain carries TRBV10-3 and TRBJ2-3, with no clear D. This CDR3 is built from 13 residues. The V gene lost 11 bases and the J gene lost 4 bases, with 16 bases spanning the gap. Per the germline V gene, CDR1 is ENHRY and CDR2 is SYGVKD. The CDR3 protein is CASAVWGPDTQYF. The CDR3 DNA follows: TGTGCCTCCGCGGTGTGGGGTCCAGATACGCAGTATTTT.